Sequencing of this T cell receptor beta chain was carried out in a study of cytomegalovirus exposure and HLA in healthy donors. About the study: An analysis done earlier identified more than 90 million unique TCR beta sequences from 190 million or so T cells. As released early, the data held approximately 80 million unique TCRs from HLA-typed donors. Study-level points and caveats: Later analysis suggested links between common viral pathogens and several top significant clusters.

With regard to this clone: Antigen unknown.

CDR1 and CDR2 from the germline V gene are SGHVS and FQNEAQ. J was trimmed by 1 base and V by 5 bases; bases with no gene match: 2. The CDR3 has 14 amino acids. The study ran its PCR with 60 Vbeta and 13 Jbeta primers. The table came from immunoSEQ multiplex PCR; TCRdb's copy has only in-frame clones and leaves some out. This sample has 150,000 to 200,000 clones, with around 76% found just once. V and J are TRBV7-8 and TRBJ2-5; 9 bases match TRBD1. The origin of this receptor is a man aged 40-49 years in good health and CMV-seropositive. The sample comprised PBMCs. CDR3 DNA: TGTGCCAGCAGCAGGGACAGGGCCCAAGAGACCCAGTACTTC. Translated: CASSRDRAQETQYF.